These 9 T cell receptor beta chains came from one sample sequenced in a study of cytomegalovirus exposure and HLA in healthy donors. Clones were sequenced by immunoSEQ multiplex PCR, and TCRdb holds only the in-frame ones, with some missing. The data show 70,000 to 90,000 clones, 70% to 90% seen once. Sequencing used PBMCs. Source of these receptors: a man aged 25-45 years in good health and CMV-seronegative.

This chain's CDR3 is CASSLSNQPQHF. In DNA form, the CDR3 reads TGTGCCAGCAGCCTTAGCAATCAGCCCCAGCATTTT. The chain is built from TRBV2 and TRBJ1-5, with no clear D. The germline V gene encodes CDR1 SNHLY and CDR2 FYNNEI. CDR3 length: 12 residues. The ends were cut back, 6 bases at V and 0 bases at J, with 3 bases in the middle.

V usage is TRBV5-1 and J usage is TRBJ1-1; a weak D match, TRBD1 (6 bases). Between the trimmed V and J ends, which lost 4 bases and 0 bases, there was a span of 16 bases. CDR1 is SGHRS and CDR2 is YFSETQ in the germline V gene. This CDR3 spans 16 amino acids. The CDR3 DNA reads TGCGCCAGCAGCGTAAGTATCGGACAGATGAACACTGAAGCTTTCTTT. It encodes CASSVSIGQMNTEAFF.

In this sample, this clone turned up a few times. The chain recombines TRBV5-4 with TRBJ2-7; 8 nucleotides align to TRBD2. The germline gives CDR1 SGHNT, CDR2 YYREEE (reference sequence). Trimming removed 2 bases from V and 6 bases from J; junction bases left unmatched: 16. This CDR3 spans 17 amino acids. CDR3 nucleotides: TGTGCCAGCAGCTTATCAAGCGGGGGTGAGAGGATCGGCGAGCAGTACTTC. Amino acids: CASSLSSGGERIGEQYF.

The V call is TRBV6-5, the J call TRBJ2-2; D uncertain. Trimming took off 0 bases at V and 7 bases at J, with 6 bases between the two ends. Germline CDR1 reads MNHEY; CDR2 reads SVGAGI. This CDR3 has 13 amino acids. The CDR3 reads CASSYSILGELFF. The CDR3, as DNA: TGTGCCAGCAGTTACTCAATACTCGGGGAGCTGTTTTTT.

The CDR3 region is CASSVDGGSNQPQHF. DNA for the CDR3: TGTGCCAGCAGCGTAGACGGGGGAAGCAATCAGCCCCAGCATTTT. The V call is TRBV9, the J call TRBJ1-5, with a possible D match to TRBD1 (5 bases). Per germline, CDR1 SGDLS and CDR2 YYNGEE. The CDR3 loop spans 15 amino acids. Between the trimmed V and J ends, which lost 0 bases and 1 base, there was a span of 8 bases.

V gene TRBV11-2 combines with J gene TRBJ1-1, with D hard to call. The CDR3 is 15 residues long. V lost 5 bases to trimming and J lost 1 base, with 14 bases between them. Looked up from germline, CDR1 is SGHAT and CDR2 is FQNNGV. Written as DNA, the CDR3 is TGTGCCAGCAGCCCCCGGTCTTCCGGGAACACTGAAGCTTTCTTT. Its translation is CASSPRSSGNTEAFF.

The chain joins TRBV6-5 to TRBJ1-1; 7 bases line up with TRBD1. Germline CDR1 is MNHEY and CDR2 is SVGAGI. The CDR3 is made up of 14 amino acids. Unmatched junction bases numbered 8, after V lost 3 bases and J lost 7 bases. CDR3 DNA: TGTGCCAGCAGTTATTTGACAGGGAGCGATGAAGCTTTCTTT. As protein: CASSYLTGSDEAFF.

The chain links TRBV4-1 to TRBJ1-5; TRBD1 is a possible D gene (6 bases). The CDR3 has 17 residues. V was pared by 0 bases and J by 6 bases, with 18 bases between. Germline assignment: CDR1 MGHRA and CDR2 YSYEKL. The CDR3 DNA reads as TGCGCCAGCAGCCAAGATTCGATAGACAGGCCCAGTCAGCCCCAGCATTTT. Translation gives CASSQDSIDRPSQPQHF.

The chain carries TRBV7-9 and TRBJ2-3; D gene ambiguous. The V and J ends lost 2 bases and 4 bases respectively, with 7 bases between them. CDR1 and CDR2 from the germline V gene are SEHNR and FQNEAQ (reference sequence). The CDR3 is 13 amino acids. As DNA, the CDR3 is TGTGCCAGCAGCTTACTAGATGCAGATACGCAGTATTTT. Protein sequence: CASSLLDADTQYF. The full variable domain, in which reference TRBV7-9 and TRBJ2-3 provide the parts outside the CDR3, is DTGVSQNPRHKITKRGQNVTFRCDPISEHNRLYWYRQTLGQGPEFLTYFQNEAQLEKSRLLSDRFSAERPKGSFSTLEIQRTEQGDSAMYLCASSLLDADTQYFGPGTRLTVL.